The rows below give T cell receptor beta chains drawn from one sample of a study of response to subunit inactivated influenza vaccine. TCRdb re-derived calls from the RT-PCR reads in MiXCR, one entry per CDR3 protein. The profile shows more than 150,000 distinct CDR3 sequences, 9.5% to 12% of them singletons. The sequencing here drew on CD8+ T cells sorted from PBMCs, taken roughly 24 months after vaccination. Receptors were obtained from a man aged 50 to 69 who received an inactivated influenza vaccine. The CDR3 runs from the conserved cysteine through the conserved F or W. The D gene is left open where the match is weak. Rows may omit the clone size; those that give it use once, few, many or a size class.

v_call: TRBV3-1
d_call: TRBD2
clone_size: few
j_call: TRBJ2-5
cdr3_nt: TGTGCCAGCAGGAGAGAAGCTACTAGCGTGGAGACCCAGTACTTC
cdr3_aa: CASRREATSVETQYF

v_call: TRBV5-1
d_call: -
clone_size: many
j_call: TRBJ2-3
cdr3_nt: TGCGCCAGCAGCAAGGACCCTGATACGCAGTATTTT
cdr3_aa: CASSKDPDTQYF

v_call: TRBV20-1
d_call: -
clone_size: few
j_call: TRBJ2-3
cdr3_nt: TGCAGTGCTTCCATGGACGAACCTATCGACCCTCGGGATACGCAGTATTTT
cdr3_aa: CSASMDEPIDPRDTQYF

v_call: TRBV5-1
d_call: -
clone_size: -
j_call: TRBJ1-6
cdr3_nt: TGCGCCAGCAGCTTGTCTACAGTTTTCTATAATTCACCCCTCCACTTT
cdr3_aa: CASSLSTVFYNSPLHF

v_call: TRBV6-5
d_call: -
clone_size: many
j_call: TRBJ2-5
cdr3_nt: TGTGCCAGCAGTTACACAAGCCAAGAGACCCAGTACTTC
cdr3_aa: CASSYTSQETQYF

v_call: TRBV6-2/TRBV6-3
d_call: TRBD2
clone_size: few
j_call: TRBJ2-1
cdr3_nt: TGTGCCAGCAGTTCGACTAGCGGGAGGTCGAAGTTCTTC
cdr3_aa: CASSSTSGRSKFF

v_call: TRBV7-8
d_call: -
clone_size: few
j_call: TRBJ2-1
cdr3_nt: TGTGCCAGCAGCGGTCTGACAGGTTTGGGTGAGCAGTTCTTC
cdr3_aa: CASSGLTGLGEQFF

v_call: TRBV6-5
d_call: -
clone_size: -
j_call: TRBJ2-7
cdr3_nt: TGTGCCAGCAGTTGGGGGAGGCCGGATGAGCAGTACTTC
cdr3_aa: CASSWGRPDEQYF

v_call: TRBV27
d_call: -
clone_size: -
j_call: TRBJ1-5
cdr3_nt: TGTGCCAGCAGTTTAAGACCGTTTAATCAGCCCCAGCATTTT
cdr3_aa: CASSLRPFNQPQHF

v_call: TRBV3-1
d_call: -
clone_size: -
j_call: TRBJ2-5
cdr3_nt: TGTGCCAGCAGCCATTGGGTGGGGGAGACCCAGTACTTC
cdr3_aa: CASSHWVGETQYF

v_call: TRBV6-5
d_call: -
clone_size: -
j_call: TRBJ1-1
cdr3_nt: TGTGCCAGCAGTTACTCGACAGGGAACACTGAAGCTTTCTTT
cdr3_aa: CASSYSTGNTEAFF

v_call: TRBV19
d_call: TRBD1
clone_size: -
j_call: TRBJ1-5
cdr3_nt: TGTGCCAGTAGCCCCGGGACAGTTAGCAATCAGCCCCAGCATTTT
cdr3_aa: CASSPGTVSNQPQHF

v_call: TRBV20-1
d_call: -
clone_size: -
j_call: TRBJ2-7
cdr3_nt: TGCAGTGCTTCCCCGTTAGACAGCTACGAGCAGTACTTC
cdr3_aa: CSASPLDSYEQYF

v_call: TRBV29-1
d_call: -
clone_size: few
j_call: TRBJ1-2
cdr3_nt: TGCAGCGTTGTTGGTAGGGGGGGCTACACCTTC
cdr3_aa: CSVVGRGGYTF

v_call: TRBV11-2
d_call: -
clone_size: -
j_call: TRBJ2-7
cdr3_nt: TGTGCCAGCGGCCGGGGGCCAAACGAGCAGTACTTC
cdr3_aa: CASGRGPNEQYF

v_call: TRBV9
d_call: -
clone_size: -
j_call: TRBJ1-1
cdr3_nt: TGTGCCAGCCGCCCCCAGAAGTTCATGAACACTGAAGCTTTCTTT
cdr3_aa: CASRPQKFMNTEAFF

v_call: TRBV12-3/TRBV12-4
d_call: -
clone_size: few
j_call: TRBJ1-2
cdr3_nt: TGTGCCAGCAGTTTGCTTGCGGCCTATGGCTACACCTTC
cdr3_aa: CASSLLAAYGYTF